The 3 T cell receptor beta chains presented below share a single source sample, sequenced in a study of cytomegalovirus exposure and HLA in healthy donors. PCR was performed using 60 Vbeta and 13 Jbeta primers. Produced via immunoSEQ multiplex PCR; TCRdb's table is partial and in-frame only. The data show just under 90,000 clones, and the top ten clones hold 5.5% to 6.5%. Source material: PBMCs. Receptors were obtained from a girl aged 5-17 years in good health and CMV-seropositive.

The chain recombines TRBV29-1 with TRBJ2-1; 9 positions match TRBD1. V lost 1 base to trimming and J lost 7 bases; unmatched junction nucleotides: 8. This CDR3 has 15 residues. Germline CDR1 reads SQVTM; CDR2 reads ANQGSEA. DNA for the CDR3: TGCAGCGTTGAAGTGTGGGACAGGGCCCCGAATGAGCAGTTCTTC. This encodes CSVEVWDRAPNEQFF.

The V and J genes are TRBV6-1 and TRBJ2-2; 8 bases map to TRBD1. The CDR3 loop spans 15 amino acids. The germline V gene has CDR1 MNHNS and CDR2 SASEGT. V dropped 2 bases and J dropped 6; count of bases not matched to a gene: 5. In DNA, the CDR3 is TGTGCCAGCAGTGAAAGGCAGGGGGCGTCCGGGGAGCTGTTTTTT. It is translated as CASSERQGASGELFF.

As concerns this clone: Other nucleotide sequences from this sample produce the same CDR3. The V call is TRBV4-2, the J call TRBJ1-6; D may be TRBD1 (6 bases). The V end lost 1 base, the J end lost 0 bases, and 13 bases lay between the germline ends. The CDR3 is 18 amino acids. CDR1 LGHNA and CDR2 YNFKEQ come from the germline V gene. CDR3 residues: CASSQVSDRTSYNSPLHF. The CDR3 DNA follows: TGTGCCAGCAGCCAAGTTTCTGACAGGACCTCCTATAATTCACCCCTCCACTTT.